Presented here are 23 T cell receptor beta chains from one specimen sequenced in a study of T cells in Graves' hyperthyroidism and ophthalmopathy. The CDR3 regions of TCR beta were amplified from RNA transcripts. The HTBI set primed first-round TCR CDR3 RT-PCR. A single record per CDR3 protein comes from TCRdb applying MiXCR to the multiplex PCR reads. The data contain 350,000 to 400,000 distinct CDR3 sequences, 14% to 15% of them singletons. Sequences were obtained from blood. The receptors were gathered from a woman aged 25 to 39 with Graves' hyperthyroidism.

The J gene is TRBJ1-5, the V gene TRBV2; D remains unclear. The V gene lost 7 bases and the J gene lost 4 bases, with 11 bases spanning the gap. Germline CDR1 is SNHLY and CDR2 is FYNNEI. This CDR3 region has 13 residues. CDR3 loop: CASKEDVNQPQHF. The DNA of the CDR3 is TGTGCCAGCAAGGAGGACGTAAATCAGCCCCAGCATTTT.

The V gene is TRBV5-1, the J gene TRBJ2-7; 11 bases line up with TRBD2. Trimming removed 4 bases from V and 7 bases from J; junction bases left unmatched: 10. The CDR3 length is 15 residues. Germline values: CDR1 SGHRS, CDR2 YFSETQ. The CDR3 protein is CASSIGTSGLGEQYF. CDR3 nucleotides: TGCGCCAGCAGCATAGGGACTAGCGGATTGGGTGAGCAGTACTTC.

This clonotype was detected ten times or more. The J gene is TRBJ2-1, the V gene TRBV28, with 9 bases that match TRBD2. This CDR3 comprises 15 residues. Germline trimming cut 4 bases from V and 4 bases from J; bases unmatched to any gene: 5. Germline CDR1 MDHEN, CDR2 SYDVKM. CDR3 sequence: CASSSPGLAYNEQFF. In DNA, the CDR3 is TGTGCCAGCAGTTCTCCGGGACTAGCTTACAATGAGCAGTTCTTC. The full variable domain, rest sourced from reference TRBV28 and TRBJ2-1, is DVKVTQSSRYLVKRTGEKVFLECVQDMDHENMFWYRQDPGLGLRLIYFSYDVKMKEKGDIPEGYSVSREKKERFSLILESASTNQTSMYLCASSSPGLAYNEQFFGPGTRLTVL.

This clonotype was recorded many times. This rearrangement joins TRBV7-9 to TRBJ2-3; TRBD2 matches at 11 bases. The ends lost 5 bases at V and 0 bases at J; junction bases unmatched: 1. Germline CDR1 is SEHNR and CDR2 is FQNEAQ (reference sequence). CDR3 length: 15 amino acids. In DNA, the CDR3 is TGTGCCAGCAGCCGGACTAGCGGGAGCACAGATACGCAGTATTTT. Protein sequence: CASSRTSGSTDTQYF. Full variable domain (rest looked up from reference TRBV7-9 and TRBJ2-3): DTGVSQNPRHKITKRGQNVTFRCDPISEHNRLYWYRQTLGQGPEFLTYFQNEAQLEKSRLLSDRFSAERPKGSFSTLEIQRTEQGDSAMYLCASSRTSGSTDTQYFGPGTRLTVL.

The rearrangement joins TRBV28 to TRBJ2-5, with TRBD1 matching 9 bases. CDR1 is MDHEN and CDR2 is SYDVKM in the germline V gene. V shed 5 bases and J 4 bases; nucleotides not matched to a gene: 11. The CDR3 extends over 16 amino acids. The CDR3, as DNA: TGTGCCAGCAGTGGCACGACAGGGGGATTGGGAGAGACCCAGTACTTC. Translated, it gives CASSGTTGGLGETQYF. The variable domain in full, completed from reference TRBV28 and TRBJ2-5, reads DVKVTQSSRYLVKRTGEKVFLECVQDMDHENMFWYRQDPGLGLRLIYFSYDVKMKEKGDIPEGYSVSREKKERFSLILESASTNQTSMYLCASSGTTGGLGETQYFGPGTRLLVL.

This clonotype was observed at least ten times. The rearrangement uses TRBV2 and TRBJ2-2, with a possible D match to TRBD2 (6 bases). Per germline, CDR1 SNHLY and CDR2 FYNNEI. The germline V and J ends were trimmed by 4 bases and 0 bases, with 9 bases remaining between them. The CDR3 has 15 amino acids. The DNA for the CDR3 is TGTGCCAGCAGTGCAGTAGCGGCGAACACCGGGGAGCTGTTTTTT. It specifies CASSAVAANTGELFF.

In this sample, this clonotype turned up many times. V and J are TRBV24-1 and TRBJ2-7; 14 bases are shared with TRBD2. CDR1 and CDR2 (germline): KGHDR, SFDVKD. The CDR3 runs 15 residues. V lost 6 bases and J lost 6; bases outside the gene matches: 6. The CDR3 protein is CATSPGTSGRGEQYF. Written as DNA, the CDR3 is TGTGCCACCAGTCCCGGGACTAGCGGGAGAGGCGAGCAGTACTTC.

The chain employs TRBV5-1 and TRBJ1-4, with D possibly matching TRBD1 (5 bases). The CDR3 is 15 amino acids. Trimming took 0 bases from V and 2 from J, leaving 8 bases between them. The germline V gene encodes CDR1 SGHRS and CDR2 YFSETQ. CDR3 nucleotides: TGCGCCAGCAGCTTGGAGGGGTTGACTAATGAAAAACTGTTTTTT. Protein sequence: CASSLEGLTNEKLFF.

At least ten counts were recorded for this clonotype. The J gene is TRBJ1-5, the V gene TRBV12-3 or TRBV12-4; 7 bases align to TRBD1. CDR3 length equals 15 residues. The ends lost 5 bases at V and 3 bases at J; junction bases unmatched: 7. This CDR3 reads CASSQQGTLNQPQHF. CDR3 bases: TGTGCCAGCAGTCAACAGGGGACCCTCAATCAGCCCCAGCATTTT.

At least ten counts were recorded for this clonotype. The gene calls are TRBV12-3 or TRBV12-4 and TRBJ2-3, with 14 bases aligning to TRBD2. Trimming cost V 5 bases and J 2 bases; bases outside gene matches: 3. The length of the CDR3 is 16 residues. CDR3 residues: CASSGGLAGVTDTQYF. As DNA, the CDR3 is TGTGCCAGCAGTGGGGGACTAGCGGGAGTCACAGATACGCAGTATTTT.

This clonotype has a count of ten or more. The chain has TRBV20-1 and TRBJ2-5; 8 bases are shared with TRBD1. The CDR3 has 16 amino acids. Germline-derived CDR1 and CDR2 are DFQATT and SNEGSKA (reference sequence). The junction had 12 bases not matched to a gene; V was cut back by 1 base and J by 5 bases. This CDR3 reads CSARGITGGLRETQYF. In DNA form, the CDR3 reads TGCAGTGCTAGAGGGATAACAGGGGGGTTACGGGAGACCCAGTACTTC.

The gene calls are TRBV6-2 or TRBV6-3 and TRBJ2-3; 11 nucleotides line up with TRBD2. CDR1 and CDR2 (germline): MNHEY, SVGEGT. V trimming: 0 bases; J trimming: 1 base; junction bases outside the gene matches: 9. CDR3 length: 19 residues. The CDR3: CASSYSGASGRRGTDTQYF. The CDR3 DNA follows: TGTGCCAGCAGTTACTCCGGGGCTAGCGGGAGGAGGGGCACAGATACGCAGTATTTT.

V gene TRBV11-1 combines with J gene TRBJ2-2; D ambiguous. The CDR3 is 15 amino acids. Trimming shortened V by 5 bases and J by 1 base, and 11 bases separated the two germline ends. Per the germline V gene, CDR1 is SGHAT and CDR2 is FQDESV (reference sequence). The CDR3 DNA is TGTGCCAGCAGCCCCGGACGGTTGAACACCGGGGAGCTGTTTTTT. Protein: CASSPGRLNTGELFF.

V and J are TRBV10-3 and TRBJ2-1, with 15 bases matching TRBD2. The V and J ends lost 10 bases and 7 bases, in that order; junction bases with no gene match: 2. This CDR3 comprises 13 residues. Germline assignment: CDR1 ENHRY and CDR2 SYGVKD. CDR3 in amino acids: CATGLAGGNEQFF. CDR3 DNA: TGTGCCACGGGACTAGCGGGAGGTAATGAGCAGTTCTTC.

In its sample, this clonotype was seen a few times. V usage is TRBV5-1 and J usage is TRBJ2-5; TRBD2 matches 7 bases. With V trimmed by 0 bases and J by 5 bases, 7 bases remained unmatched. The V gene's germline CDR1 is SGHRS and CDR2 YFSETQ. This CDR3 contains 15 residues. As DNA, the CDR3 is TGCGCCAGCAGCTTGGATCCGGGGGGTCGCGAGACCCAGTACTTC. Residues: CASSLDPGGRETQYF.

This clonotype was recorded at least ten times. The V gene is TRBV28, the J gene TRBJ2-7, with D perhaps TRBD1 or TRBD2 (6 bases each). This CDR3 region has 14 residues. V was shortened by 2 bases and J by 3 bases, with 11 bases between the two germline ends. Germline assignment: CDR1 MDHEN and CDR2 SYDVKM. CDR3 amino acids: CASSLTGAYYEQYF. Here the CDR3 DNA reads TGTGCCAGCAGTTTAACGGGGGCGTACTACGAGCAGTACTTC.

At least ten counts were recorded for this clonotype. V and J are TRBV30 and TRBJ1-5; D might be TRBD1 (5 bases). The CDR3 loop spans 13 amino acids. V gave up 1 base and J gave up 7 bases, with 11 bases separating them. Germline CDR1 is GTSNPN and CDR2 is SVGIG (reference sequence). CDR3 sequence (DNA): TGTGCCTGGAGTGAAGGGGTCGGACAGCCCCAGCATTTT. Encoded protein: CAWSEGVGQPQHF.

At least ten counts were recorded for this clonotype. The chain is built from TRBV7-9 and TRBJ2-1; 7 bases match TRBD2. Germline CDR1 reads SEHNR; CDR2 reads FQNEAQ (reference sequence). V gave up 5 bases and J gave up 0 bases; unmatched junction bases: 7. This CDR3 is 16 amino acids long. The CDR3, as DNA: TGTGCCAGCAGCCCCCCGGGGGGAAGCTCCTACAATGAGCAGTTCTTC. Residues: CASSPPGGSSYNEQFF. Full variable domain (remainder filled in from reference TRBV7-9 and TRBJ2-1): DTGVSQNPRHKITKRGQNVTFRCDPISEHNRLYWYRQTLGQGPEFLTYFQNEAQLEKSRLLSDRFSAERPKGSFSTLEIQRTEQGDSAMYLCASSPPGGSSYNEQFFGPGTRLTVL.

This clonotype was observed at least ten times. This CDR3 is CASSQGQGAPYEQYF. In nucleotides, the CDR3 is TGTGCCAGCAGCCAAGGACAGGGGGCCCCCTACGAGCAGTACTTC. The V gene is TRBV3-1, the J gene TRBJ2-7, with 10 bases aligning to TRBD1. Germline-derived CDR1 and CDR2 are LGHDT and YNNKEL (reference sequence). The CDR3 sequence is 15 residues long. J lost 2 bases, V lost 1 base, and 2 bases had no gene match.

This clonotype was seen a handful of times. The chain is built from TRBV15 and TRBJ2-3; D is perhaps TRBD2 (6 bases). V lost 6 bases, J lost 6 bases, and 16 bases lay in between. Germline assignment: CDR1 LNHNV and CDR2 YYDKDF (reference sequence). The CDR3 runs 14 residues. CDR3 sequence (DNA): TGTGCCACCAGGCGAGTCGGCGGAGGGGATACGCAGTATTTT. This encodes CATRRVGGGDTQYF.

This clonotype occurred a few times. The chain is built from TRBV11-2 and TRBJ2-7; 14 bases are shared with TRBD2. This CDR3 is built from 15 residues. After removal of 8 bases from V and 6 bases from J, the junction contained 9 bases not matched to a gene. Germline CDR1 SGHAT, CDR2 FQNNGV. CDR3 loop: CASPGTSGRVAEQYF. CDR3 nucleotides: TGTGCCAGCCCCGGGACTAGCGGGAGAGTCGCCGAGCAGTACTTC.

The table lists this clonotype with many counts. The gene calls are TRBV6-5 and TRBJ2-3; D remains ambiguous. Germline loops: CDR1 MNHEY, CDR2 SVGAGI. V lost 0 bases to trimming and J lost 1 base, with 14 bases between them. The CDR3 contains 17 residues. This CDR3 is CASSYSSPGRGTDTQYF. DNA of the CDR3: TGTGCCAGCAGTTACTCGAGTCCAGGTCGGGGCACAGATACGCAGTATTTT.

In this sample, this clonotype turned up a few times. DNA for the CDR3: TGTGCCACCACCCCGGACAGTGCCAACGTCCTGACTTTC. This gives the protein CATTPDSANVLTF. The chain combines TRBV15 with TRBJ2-6; D may be TRBD1 (6 bases). The V gene's germline CDR1 is LNHNV and CDR2 YYDKDF (reference sequence). Trimming removed 7 bases at V and 7 bases at J, with 11 bases between. CDR3 length equals 13 residues.